Sequencing of this T cell receptor (beta chain) was carried out in a study of shared clonotypes between healthy human individuals. Study context: Contributing individuals were two females and three males aged 18 to 49.

As defined, naive CD8 cells were CD45RO-negative and positively selected for CCR7, with terminally differentiated effector memory CD45RA+ cells excluded. Germline-derived CDR1 and CDR2 are SEHNR and FQNEAQ (reference sequence). Trimming took 0 bases from V and 6 from J, leaving 9 bases between them. This CDR3 is built from 13 residues. Across several immunoSEQ plates, the genomic DNA of each subset was split evenly. Libraries were prepared by immunoSEQ multiplex PCR; TCRdb keeps only in-frame clonotypes and omits some of them. Among fewer than 850,000 clones listed, 95% to 97% were seen once. On this clone itself: Its antigen is unknown. Distinct nucleotide sequences in the sample also encode this CDR3.

Study-wide results and caveats: Naive CD4 clonotype sharing across four donors was approximately 5%. Generally, naive subsets came out with larger estimated richness than memory subsets.

Sequencing used naive CD8+ T cells sorted from blood. The rearrangement joins TRBV7-9 to TRBJ2-7, with D perhaps assigned TRBD1 or TRBD2 (5 bases each). The TCR sequence derives from a man aged 30-40 years in good health. The chain's CDR3 is CASSLATGREQYF. The DNA for the CDR3 is TGTGCCAGCAGCTTAGCGACGGGACGCGAGCAGTACTTC.